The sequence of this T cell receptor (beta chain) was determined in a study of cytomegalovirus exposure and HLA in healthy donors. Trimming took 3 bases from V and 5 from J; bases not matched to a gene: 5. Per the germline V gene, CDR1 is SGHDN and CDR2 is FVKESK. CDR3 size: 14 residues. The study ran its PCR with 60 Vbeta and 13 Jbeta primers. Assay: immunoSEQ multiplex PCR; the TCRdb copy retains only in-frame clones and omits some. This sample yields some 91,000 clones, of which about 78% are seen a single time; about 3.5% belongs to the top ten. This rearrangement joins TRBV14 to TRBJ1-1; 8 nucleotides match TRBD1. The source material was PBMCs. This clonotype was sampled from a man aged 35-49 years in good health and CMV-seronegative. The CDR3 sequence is CASSHGQGGTEAFF. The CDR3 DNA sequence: TGTGCCAGCAGCCATGGACAGGGAGGAACTGAAGCTTTCTTT.